Each of the 17 T cell receptor beta chains below was sequenced from the same sample in a study of OX40 agonist ivuxolimab in advanced cancers. Assay used: immunoSEQ multiplex PCR; TCRdb lists only in-frame clones, some missing. The data hold about 70,000 clones, with 65% to 85% observed a single time. Sequencing used CD4+ or CD8+ T cells sorted from blood, obtained in a trial of the OX40 agonist ivuxolimab. These receptors were collected from an adult with an advanced solid tumor such as melanoma, head and neck, liver or kidney cancer.

The genes are TRBV10-2 and TRBJ2-3, with TRBD1 matching 7 bases. V lost 9 bases, J lost 1 base, and 10 bases stayed unmatched. The CDR3 has 15 amino acids. Germline CDR1 reads WSHSY; CDR2 reads SAAADI. CDR3 protein: CASSPGQWGTDTQYF. CDR3 DNA sequence: TGCGCCAGTTCCCCGGGACAGTGGGGCACAGATACGCAGTATTTT.

This clone was seen a handful of times. V usage is TRBV7-8 and J usage is TRBJ2-7; unclear D gene. This CDR3 comprises 13 residues. CDR1 and CDR2 (germline): SGHVS, FQNEAQ. Between the trimmed V and J ends, which lost 7 bases and 2 bases, there was a span of 12 bases. The CDR3 nucleotides are TGTGCCAGCACAGTGGGTTATACCTACGAGCAGTACTTC. It is translated as CASTVGYTYEQYF. Drawing the rest from reference TRBV7-8 and TRBJ2-7, the complete variable domain is GAGVSQSPRYKVAKRGQDVALRCDPISGHVSLFWYQQALGQGPEFLTYFQNEAQLDKSGLPSDRFFAERPEGSVSTLKIQRTQQEDSAVYLCASTVGYTYEQYFGPGTRLTVT.

This clone occurred once. The gene calls are TRBV7-2 and TRBJ1-5; unclear D gene. The CDR3 spans 13 residues. Germline V lookup: CDR1 SGHTA, CDR2 FQGNSA. V lost 3 bases and J lost 4, with 7 bases in between. Here the CDR3 DNA reads TGTGCCAGCAGCTTGTATCGGAATCAGCCCCAGCATTTT. Encoded protein: CASSLYRNQPQHF.

Concerning this clone itself: At one end, the junction sequence differs from germline, possibly due to a read error. The J gene is TRBJ2-7, the V gene TRBV2; D may be TRBD2 (5 bases). The CDR3 runs 13 residues. From germline, CDR1 is SNHLY and CDR2 FYNNEI. CDR3 nucleotides: TGTGCCAGCACAAAAGCGGACTCCCACGAGCAGTACTTC. This translates into CASTKADSHEQYF.

The chain couples TRBV28 to TRBJ1-1; D gene uncertain. This CDR3 spans 13 amino acids. Looked up from germline, CDR1 is MDHEN and CDR2 is SYDVKM. V was cut by 3 bases and J by 4 bases, with 9 bases left in between. The CDR3, as DNA: TGTGCCAGCAGTTTCCCAGGAGTCACTGAAGCTTTCTTT. It translates to CASSFPGVTEAFF.

A single count supports this clone. The chain employs TRBV5-1 and TRBJ2-1, with a weak D call TRBD1 (5 bases). This CDR3 spans 14 amino acids. V lost 2 bases to trimming and J lost 6 bases, with 12 bases between them. In germline, CDR1 is SGHRS, CDR2 YFSETQ. The CDR3 coding sequence is TGCGCCAGCAGCTTCTCACAGGTTGGCAATGAGCAGTTCTTC. This encodes CASSFSQVGNEQFF.

The rearrangement joins TRBV5-4 to TRBJ1-5; weak D call: TRBD1 (5 bases). The CDR3 covers 13 residues. V lost 3 bases to trimming and J lost 11 bases, with 15 bases between them. Looked up from germline, CDR1 is SGHNT and CDR2 is YYREEE (reference sequence). In nucleotides, the CDR3 is TGTGCCAGCAGCTCCGAACCCCCGGGGGCCCAGCATTTT. Its translation: CASSSEPPGAQHF.

The chain recombines TRBV6-1 with TRBJ1-1; perhaps TRBD1 as D (6 bases). Germline V gene lookup returns CDR1 MNHNS and CDR2 SASEGT. V gave up 4 bases and J gave up 2 bases, with 11 bases separating them. The CDR3 totals 14 residues. The CDR3 loop reads CASSARGDNTEAFF. CDR3 sequence (DNA): TGTGCCAGCAGTGCCAGGGGAGATAACACTGAAGCTTTCTTT.

This clone was detected ten times or more. This chain connects TRBV20-1 to TRBJ2-1; 9 bases map to TRBD2. The V gene's germline CDR1 is DFQATT and CDR2 SNEGSKA (reference sequence). With V trimmed by 5 bases and J by 10 bases, 0 bases remained unmatched. The CDR3 is 10 amino acids. The CDR3 DNA reads as TGCAGTGCTGGACTAGCGGAGCAGTTCTTC. It encodes CSAGLAEQFF.

This clone was seen once. The V gene is TRBV6-1, the J gene TRBJ1-2; 12 nucleotides match TRBD1. CDR1 and CDR2 from the germline V gene are MNHNS and SASEGT. The CDR3 length is 14 residues. V shed 6 bases and J 4 bases; nucleotides not matched to a gene: 3. In DNA form, the CDR3 reads TGTGCCAGCAGAGGGACAGGGGGCATCTATGGCTACACCTTC. Protein sequence: CASRGTGGIYGYTF.

This chain links TRBV30 with TRBJ2-5, with a tentative D call TRBD2 (7 bases). V gave up 2 bases and J gave up 4 bases, with 11 bases separating them. Germline V gene lookup returns CDR1 GTSNPN and CDR2 SVGIG (reference sequence). The CDR3 is 13 amino acids. This chain's CDR3 is CAWSHGGLETQYF. The CDR3 DNA follows: TGTGCCTGGAGTCACGGGGGGCTAGAGACCCAGTACTTC.

The genes are TRBV5-1 and TRBJ1-6; D not certain. The CDR3 totals 16 residues. Trimming shortened V by 0 bases and J by 9 bases, and 16 bases separated the two germline ends. Germline-derived CDR1 and CDR2 are SGHRS and YFSETQ. The CDR3, as DNA: TGCGCCAGCAGCTTGGCCGGGCCGGCCCAAGGTTCACCCCTCCACTTT. Protein product: CASSLAGPAQGSPLHF.

The J gene is TRBJ2-7, the V gene TRBV5-1; 8 bases fit TRBD1. Unmatched junction bases numbered 5, after V lost 0 bases and J lost 3 bases. The CDR3 totals 15 residues. Germline assignment: CDR1 SGHRS and CDR2 YFSETQ. This chain's CDR3 is CASSLGSGQVYEQYF. As DNA, the CDR3 is TGCGCCAGCAGCTTGGGATCGGGACAGGTCTACGAGCAGTACTTC.

The chain combines TRBV2 with TRBJ2-7; 12 bases agree with TRBD1. Trimming at V came to 5 bases and at J to 4 bases, leaving 3 bases not matched to a gene. Germline values: CDR1 SNHLY, CDR2 FYNNEI. The CDR3 covers 14 residues. The CDR3 sequence: CASSRDRGRYEQYF. In DNA, the CDR3 is TGTGCCAGCAGTAGGGACAGGGGGCGGTACGAGCAGTACTTC.

The J gene is TRBJ2-2, the V gene TRBV7-2; 9 nucleotides agree with TRBD2. The germline CDR1 and CDR2 sequences are SGHTA and FQGNSA. J was trimmed by 4 bases and V by 1 base; bases with no gene match: 7. The CDR3 spans 17 residues. The DNA of the CDR3 is TGTGCCAGCAGCTTAGGGTTAGCGGGAGCGGTCACCGGGGAGCTGTTTTTT. The encoded protein is CASSLGLAGAVTGELFF.

The chain couples TRBV7-6 to TRBJ2-1; D is possibly TRBD2 (6 bases). This CDR3 region has 15 residues. The V end was cut by 3 bases, the J end by 3 bases, with 12 bases between. Germline CDR1 and CDR2: SGHVS and FNYEAQ. The DNA of the CDR3 is TGTGCCAGCAGCTTTTCTACGGGAGACTACAATGAGCAGTTCTTC. Translation: CASSFSTGDYNEQFF.

This clone was counted a few times. The chain combines TRBV27 with TRBJ1-2, with D possibly being TRBD1 (5 bases). V gave up 5 bases and J gave up 2 bases, with 12 bases separating them. CDR3 length equals 14 residues. Per germline, CDR1 MNHEY and CDR2 SMNVEV (reference sequence). CDR3 in amino acids: CASSASGTNYGYTF. The CDR3 nucleotides read TGTGCCAGCAGTGCATCCGGGACCAACTATGGCTACACCTTC.